One and the same sample provided the 2 T cell receptor beta chains below, sequenced in a study of cytomegalovirus exposure and HLA in healthy donors. Primers: 60 Vbeta forward and 13 Jbeta reverse. Data came from immunoSEQ multiplex PCR; TCRdb stores just in-frame clones and leaves some out. Of 120,000 or so clones listed, around 75% are singletons. Sequences were obtained from PBMCs. All receptors derive from a woman between 50 and 59 years old in good health and CMV-seropositive.

The DNA of the CDR3 is TGCGCCAGCAGCCAAGCCCCGGACATTATTTACGAGCAGTACTTC. Translation gives CASSQAPDIIYEQYF. V gene TRBV4-1 combines with J gene TRBJ2-7; tentatively, D is TRBD1 (5 bases). CDR1 and CDR2 (germline): MGHRA, YSYEKL. The CDR3 has 15 amino acids. Trimming cost V 1 base and J 4 bases, with 14 bases left between them.

This clone was recorded once. The rearrangement uses TRBV7-9 and TRBJ2-5; 10 bases agree with TRBD1. The J call could be wrong; TRBJ2-7 is a better fit for the DNA end. The CDR3 has 15 residues. Per germline, CDR1 SEHNR and CDR2 FQNEAQ (reference sequence). This CDR3 reads CASSLTDRGPYEQYF. CDR3 DNA sequence: TGTGCCAGCAGCTTAACCGACAGGGGGCCCTACGAGCAGTACTTC.